This entry describes one T cell receptor beta chain. Its antigen is not identified. Germline V lookup: CDR1 SEHNR, CDR2 FQNEAQ (reference sequence). The CDR3 sequence is 13 residues long. V was cut by 3 bases and J by 1 base, with 7 bases left in between. This specimen belongs to a study of Ad26.COV2.S vaccination and SARS-CoV-2 variants. Study-wide context: Each vaccinee took Ad26.COV2.S intramuscularly, once or twice 56 days apart.

Treatment described: about 20 received Ad26.COV2.S at low or high dose, single or two shots; several received placebo; per-sample allocation not given. Repertoires come from day 63 after the first vaccine or placebo injection. At a Boston site, the person donating was an adult of 18-55 years. An Ad26 vector that expressed Wuhan-strain SARS-CoV-2 spike constituted the vaccine. The data were produced by immunoSEQ multiplex PCR, yet TCRdb's version contains in-frame clones alone and is incomplete. The sample holds approximately 420,000 clones, more than 85% seen once. Study conclusions and caveats: Vaccine recipients had higher spike-specific TCR breadth than placebo recipients.

The source is a person between 18 and 65 years old who received the Ad26.COV2.S COVID-19 vaccine or a placebo. The J gene is TRBJ2-7, the V gene TRBV7-9; no clear D. The specimen was peripheral blood, collected in a trial of Ad26.COV2.S vaccine versus placebo. CDR3 DNA: TGTGCCAGCAGCTTGATGGGGTCCTACGAGCAGTACTTC. This translates into CASSLMGSYEQYF.